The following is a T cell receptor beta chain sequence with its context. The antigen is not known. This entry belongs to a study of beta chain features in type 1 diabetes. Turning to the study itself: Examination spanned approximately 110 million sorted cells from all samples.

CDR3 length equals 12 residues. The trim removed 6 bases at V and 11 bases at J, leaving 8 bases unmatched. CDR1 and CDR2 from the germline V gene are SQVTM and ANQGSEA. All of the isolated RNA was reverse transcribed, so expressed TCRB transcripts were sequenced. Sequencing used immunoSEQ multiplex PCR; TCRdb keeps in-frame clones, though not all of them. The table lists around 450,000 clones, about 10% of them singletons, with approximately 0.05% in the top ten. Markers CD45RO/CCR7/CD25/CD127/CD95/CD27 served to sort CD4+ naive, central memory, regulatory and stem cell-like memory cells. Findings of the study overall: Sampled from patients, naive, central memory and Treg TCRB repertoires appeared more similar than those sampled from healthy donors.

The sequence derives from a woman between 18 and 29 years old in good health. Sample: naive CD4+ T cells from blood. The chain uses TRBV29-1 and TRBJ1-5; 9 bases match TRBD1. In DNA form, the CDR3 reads TGCAGCGTAAGGACAGGGGCTGAATCCCAGCATTTT. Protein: CSVRTGAESQHF.